This T cell receptor beta chain came from a study of control samples from healthy donors and cancer patients. TCRdb's copy holds only in-frame clones and misses some; the assay was immunoSEQ multiplex PCR. The data show 100,000 to 150,000 clones, around nine tenths seen once. The CDR3 extends over 14 amino acids. V was pared by 3 bases and J by 8 bases, with 8 bases of the junction left unmatched. CDR1 and CDR2 from the germline V gene are WNHNN and SYGVQD (reference sequence). The source material was blood. The TCR sequence derives from a man between 18 and 35 years old in good health. The V gene is TRBV10-1, the J gene TRBJ1-2; 8 bases are a match to TRBD1. CDR3 in amino acids: CASSDGTGPRGYTF. CDR3 in DNA: TGCGCCAGCAGTGACGGGACAGGCCCCAGGGGCTACACCTTC.